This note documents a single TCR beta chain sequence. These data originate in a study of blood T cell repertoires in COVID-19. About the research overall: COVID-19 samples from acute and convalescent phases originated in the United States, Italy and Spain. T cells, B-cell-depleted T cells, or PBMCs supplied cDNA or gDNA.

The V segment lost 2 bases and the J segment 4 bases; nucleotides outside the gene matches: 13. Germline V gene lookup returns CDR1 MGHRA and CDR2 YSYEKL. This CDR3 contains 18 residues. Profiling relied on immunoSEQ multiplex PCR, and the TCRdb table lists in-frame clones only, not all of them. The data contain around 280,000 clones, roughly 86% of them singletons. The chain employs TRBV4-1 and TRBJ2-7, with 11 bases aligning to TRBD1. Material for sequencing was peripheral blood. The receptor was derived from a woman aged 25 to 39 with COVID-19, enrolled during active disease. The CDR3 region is CASSQRLGQGDVGYEQYF. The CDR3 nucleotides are TGCGCCAGCAGCCAACGACTGGGACAGGGGGACGTCGGATACGAGCAGTACTTC.